This TCR beta chain is from a study of control samples from healthy donors and cancer patients. This clone occurred a few times. The germline V and J ends were trimmed by 3 bases and 1 base, with 5 bases remaining between them. The germline V gene has CDR1 PRHDT and CDR2 FYEKMQ (reference sequence). This CDR3 contains 13 residues. Clones were read by immunoSEQ multiplex PCR, and TCRdb kept only the in-frame ones, dropping some. Counted here are 150,000 or so clones, about 86% occurring once; the ten biggest clones make up approximately 1.7%. The chain joins TRBV13 to TRBJ2-3; the D is unclear. Material: blood. This TCR was sampled from a man in his late teens or twenties in good health. CDR3 DNA sequence: TGTGCCAGCAGCTTCCGGGGCACAGATACGCAGTATTTT. Translation gives CASSFRGTDTQYF.